The rows below give T cell receptor beta chains drawn from one sample of a study of shared clonotypes between healthy human individuals. Produced via immunoSEQ multiplex PCR; TCRdb's table is partial and in-frame only. The table has about 450,000 clones, 79% seen once; the top ten hold about 12%. Input material: PBMCs. The receptor set was obtained from a woman between 40 and 55 years old in good health. Some clones in this sample may be carry-over from other donors' samples. Both conserved end residues are trimmed from each CDR3. Clone size is shown for a subset of rows, as once, few, many or a class of expanded clone.

TRBV28 | - | ASSFGTGSEKLF
TRBV7-6 | - | ASSSGRGNSNQPQH
TRBV7-2 | - | ASSAGLGNTGELF
TRBV4-1 | - | ASSQDGPTNTGELF
TRBV29-1 | - | SVEDLQSEKLF
TRBV2 | once | ASGRGALSGANVLT
TRBV28 | few | ASTPAGGTTNEKLF
TRBV28 | - | ASNPLAGYNQPQH
TRBV7-7 | - | ASSPGAGVIDTQY
TRBV2 | - | ASRARQGEEKLF
TRBV5-5 | few | ASSLRDRQNTEAF
TRBV28 | - | ASSSPGLRGQY
TRBV10-3 | - | AISEVSVHNEQF
TRBV15 | - | ATSRDLSRNEQF
TRBV28 | - | ASSRDRGLNEKLF
TRBV11-3 | - | ASSLDGQGADEQY
TRBV28 | - | ASTPFGSKNIQY
TRBV11-2 | - | ASSLVLGPGANVLT
TRBV2 | - | ASSPRTGGSYGYT
TRBV28 | - | ASSFPGTSTNEKLF
TRBV12-5 | - | ASGSGGSTDTQY
TRBV9 | - | ASSVEGLNTEAF
TRBV6-1 | - | ASSEGGFEQY
TRBV5-6 | - | ASSLFWDNPREGYT
TRBV7-6 | once | ASSKGRTLNTEAF
TRBV5-4 | - | ASSRIRTDTQY
TRBV18 | once | ASSPPNRVDSEQF
TRBV5-1 | - | ASSLDRGSTEAF
TRBV27 | - | ASSLATSSEQF
TRBV28 | - | ASTASDYEQY
TRBV5-4 | - | ASSIGLAGAQETQY
TRBV30 | - | AWSGSALPYEQY
TRBV4-2 | - | ASSQEKTEWPNTIY
TRBV30 | - | AWTPGQGEAF
TRBV29-1 | many | SVAPLAGANEQF
TRBV27 | - | ASPHRSMWQGATYEQY
TRBV19 | medium-sized | ASNQGTGGPYEQY
TRBV2 | - | ASRIPDGRNEKLF
TRBV30 | - | AWSGDRGSYGYT
TRBV7-9 | - | ASSLEGIWAGYT
TRBV15 | - | ATSGGLAVTYEQY
TRBV28 | - | ASTLRGIDSGANVLT
TRBV27 | once | ASSLSAAYEQY
TRBV11-2 | - | ASSPGTLSSYEQY
TRBV5-8 | - | ASSPRAPSLRHNEQF
TRBV28 | - | ASRPPGRYGYT
TRBV7-2 | - | ASSYSVTEAF
TRBV28 | - | ASSSRITYNEQF